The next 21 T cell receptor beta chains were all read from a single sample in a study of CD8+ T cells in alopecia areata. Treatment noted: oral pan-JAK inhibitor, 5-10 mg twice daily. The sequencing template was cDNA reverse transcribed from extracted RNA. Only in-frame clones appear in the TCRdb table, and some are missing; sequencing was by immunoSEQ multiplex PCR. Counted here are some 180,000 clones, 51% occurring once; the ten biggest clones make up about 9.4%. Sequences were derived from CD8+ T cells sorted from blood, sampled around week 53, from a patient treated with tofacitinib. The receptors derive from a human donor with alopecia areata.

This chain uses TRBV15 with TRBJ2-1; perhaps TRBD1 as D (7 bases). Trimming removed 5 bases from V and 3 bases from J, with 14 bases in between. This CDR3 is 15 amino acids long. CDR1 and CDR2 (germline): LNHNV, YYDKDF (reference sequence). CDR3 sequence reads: CATSGGGGRYNEQFF. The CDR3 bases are TGTGCCACCAGCGGAGGGGGCGGCCGCTACAATGAGCAGTTCTTC.

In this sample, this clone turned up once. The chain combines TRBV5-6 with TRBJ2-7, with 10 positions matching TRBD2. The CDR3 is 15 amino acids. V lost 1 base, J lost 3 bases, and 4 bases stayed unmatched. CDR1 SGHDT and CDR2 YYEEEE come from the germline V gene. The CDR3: CASSLSSGGFYEQYF. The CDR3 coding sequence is TGTGCCAGCAGCTTGAGTAGCGGGGGGTTCTACGAGCAGTACTTC.

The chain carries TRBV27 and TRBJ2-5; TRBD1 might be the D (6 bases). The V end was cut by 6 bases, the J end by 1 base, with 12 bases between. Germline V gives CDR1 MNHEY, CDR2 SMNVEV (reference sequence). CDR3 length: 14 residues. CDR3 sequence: CASSPRGPQETQYF. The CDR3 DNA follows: TGTGCCAGCAGCCCCAGGGGCCCCCAAGAGACCCAGTACTTC.

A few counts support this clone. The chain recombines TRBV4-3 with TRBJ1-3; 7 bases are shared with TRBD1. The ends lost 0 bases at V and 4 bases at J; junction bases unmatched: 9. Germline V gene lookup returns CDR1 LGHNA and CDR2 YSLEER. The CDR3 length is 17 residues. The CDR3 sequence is CASSQDSTDRAGNTIYF. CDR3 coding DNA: TGCGCCAGCAGCCAAGATTCCACCGACAGGGCCGGAAACACCATATATTTT.

CDR3 sequence (DNA): TGCGCCAGCAGCCCGGGGTCTAACACCGGGGAGCTGTTTTTT. It is translated as CASSPGSNTGELFF. V usage is TRBV4-3 and J usage is TRBJ2-2; a weak D match, TRBD2 (5 bases). The CDR3 totals 14 residues. Trimming removed 4 bases at V and 2 bases at J, with 8 bases between. CDR1 is LGHNA and CDR2 is YSLEER in the germline V gene.

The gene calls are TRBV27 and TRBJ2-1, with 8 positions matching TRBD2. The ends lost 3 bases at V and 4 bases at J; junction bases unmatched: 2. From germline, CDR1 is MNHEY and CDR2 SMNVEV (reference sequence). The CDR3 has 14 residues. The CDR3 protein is CASSFSGVYNEQFF. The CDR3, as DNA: TGTGCCAGCAGTTTTAGCGGGGTATACAATGAGCAGTTCTTC.

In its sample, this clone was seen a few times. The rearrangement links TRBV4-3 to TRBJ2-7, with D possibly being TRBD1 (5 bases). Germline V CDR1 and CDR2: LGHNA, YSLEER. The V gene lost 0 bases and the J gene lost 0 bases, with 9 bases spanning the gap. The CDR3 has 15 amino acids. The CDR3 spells CASSQERGLSYEQYF. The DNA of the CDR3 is TGCGCCAGCAGCCAAGAAAGGGGTCTCTCCTACGAGCAGTACTTC.

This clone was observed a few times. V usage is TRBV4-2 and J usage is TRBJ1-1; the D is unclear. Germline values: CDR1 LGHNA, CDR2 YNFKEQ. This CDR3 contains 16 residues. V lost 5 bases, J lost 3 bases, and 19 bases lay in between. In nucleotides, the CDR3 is TGTGCCAGCAGCTTGTTCTCCGGGATCGGGGACACTGAAGCTTTCTTT. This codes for CASSLFSGIGDTEAFF.

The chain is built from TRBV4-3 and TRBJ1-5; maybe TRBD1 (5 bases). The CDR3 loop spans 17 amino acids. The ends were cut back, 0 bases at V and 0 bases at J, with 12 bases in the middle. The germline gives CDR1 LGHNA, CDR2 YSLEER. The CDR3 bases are TGCGCCAGCAGCCAAGATTTAGGGACCTATAGCAATCAGCCCCAGCATTTT. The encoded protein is CASSQDLGTYSNQPQHF.

As DNA, the CDR3 is TGTGCCAGCAGCTTCCAAGACAGTTTGAACACTGAAGCTTTCTTT. Amino acids: CASSFQDSLNTEAFF. V and J are TRBV7-9 and TRBJ1-1; a possible D gene is TRBD1 (5 bases). Deletions cut 3 bases from V and 0 bases from J, with 11 bases between. Germline V lookup: CDR1 SEHNR, CDR2 FQNEAQ (reference sequence). The CDR3 extends over 15 amino acids. The variable domain in full, with the rest retrieved from reference TRBV7-9 and TRBJ1-1, is DTGVSQNPRHKITKRGQNVTFRCDPISEHNRLYWYRQTLGQGPEFLTYFQNEAQLEKSRLLSDRFSAERPKGSFSTLEIQRTEQGDSAMYLCASSFQDSLNTEAFFGQGTRLTVV.

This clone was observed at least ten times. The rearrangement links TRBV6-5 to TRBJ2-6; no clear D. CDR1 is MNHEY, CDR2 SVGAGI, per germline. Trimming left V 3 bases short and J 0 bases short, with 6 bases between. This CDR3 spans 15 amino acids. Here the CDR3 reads CASSYGLSGANVLTF. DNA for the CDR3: TGTGCCAGCAGTTATGGCCTCTCTGGGGCCAACGTCCTGACTTTC.

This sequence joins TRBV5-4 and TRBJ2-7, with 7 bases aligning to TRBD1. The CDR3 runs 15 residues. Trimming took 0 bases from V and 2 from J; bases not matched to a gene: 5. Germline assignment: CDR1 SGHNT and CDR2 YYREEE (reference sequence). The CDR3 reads CASSLAGRGPYEQYF. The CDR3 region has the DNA TGTGCCAGCAGCTTGGCCGGAAGGGGGCCCTACGAGCAGTACTTC.

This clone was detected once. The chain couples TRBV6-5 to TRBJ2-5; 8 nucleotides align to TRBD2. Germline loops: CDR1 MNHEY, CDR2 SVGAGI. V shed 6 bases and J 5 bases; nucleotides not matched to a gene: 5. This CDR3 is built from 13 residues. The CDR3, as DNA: TGTGCCAGCAGCCGACTAGCGTGGGAGACCCAGTACTTC. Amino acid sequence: CASSRLAWETQYF.

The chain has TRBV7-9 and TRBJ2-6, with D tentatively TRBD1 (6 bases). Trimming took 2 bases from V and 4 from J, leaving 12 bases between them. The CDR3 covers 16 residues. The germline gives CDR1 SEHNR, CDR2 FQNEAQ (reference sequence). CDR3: CASSLYGGAGANVLTF. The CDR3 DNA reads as TGTGCCAGCAGCTTATATGGGGGCGCCGGGGCCAACGTCCTGACTTTC.

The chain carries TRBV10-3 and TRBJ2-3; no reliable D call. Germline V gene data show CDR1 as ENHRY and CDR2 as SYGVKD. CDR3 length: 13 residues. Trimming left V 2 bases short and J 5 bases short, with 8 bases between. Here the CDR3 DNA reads TGTGCCATCAGTGAGCACACCGGAGATACGCAGTATTTT. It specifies CAISEHTGDTQYF.

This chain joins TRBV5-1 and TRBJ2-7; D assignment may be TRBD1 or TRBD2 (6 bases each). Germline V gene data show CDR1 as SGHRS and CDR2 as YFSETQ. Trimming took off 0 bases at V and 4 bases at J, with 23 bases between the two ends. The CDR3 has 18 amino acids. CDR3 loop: CASSLAGIDAEGVYEQYF. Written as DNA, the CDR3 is TGCGCCAGCAGCTTGGCCGGTATCGATGCGGAGGGGGTTTACGAGCAGTACTTC.

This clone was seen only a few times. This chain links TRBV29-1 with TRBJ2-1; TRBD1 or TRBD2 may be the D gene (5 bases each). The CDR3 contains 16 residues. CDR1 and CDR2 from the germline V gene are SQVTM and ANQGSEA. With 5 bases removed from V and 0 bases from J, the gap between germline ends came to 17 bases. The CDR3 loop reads CSVKRGTDSSYNEQFF. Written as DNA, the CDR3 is TGCAGCGTTAAAAGAGGGACGGATAGCTCCTACAATGAGCAGTTCTTC.

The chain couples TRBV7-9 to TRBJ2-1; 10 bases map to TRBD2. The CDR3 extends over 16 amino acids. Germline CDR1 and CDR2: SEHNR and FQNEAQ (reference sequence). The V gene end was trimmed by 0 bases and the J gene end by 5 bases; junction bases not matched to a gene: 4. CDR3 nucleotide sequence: TGTGCCAGCAGCTTAGCTCGGCTAGCGGGGGACAATGAGCAGTTCTTC. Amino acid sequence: CASSLARLAGDNEQFF.

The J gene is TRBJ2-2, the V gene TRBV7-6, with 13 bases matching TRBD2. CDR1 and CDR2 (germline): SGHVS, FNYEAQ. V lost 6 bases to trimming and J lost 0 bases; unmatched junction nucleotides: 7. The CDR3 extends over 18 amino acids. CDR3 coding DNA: TGTGCCAGCAGTCGAGGACTAGCGGGGGCTCCGAACACCGGGGAGCTGTTTTTT. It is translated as CASSRGLAGAPNTGELFF.

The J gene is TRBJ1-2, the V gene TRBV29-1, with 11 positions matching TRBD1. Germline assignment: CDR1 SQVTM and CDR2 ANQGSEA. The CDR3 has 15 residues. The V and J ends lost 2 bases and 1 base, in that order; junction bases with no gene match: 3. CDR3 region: CSVERDRGSNYGYTF. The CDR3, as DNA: TGCAGCGTTGAAAGGGACAGGGGGAGTAACTATGGCTACACCTTC.

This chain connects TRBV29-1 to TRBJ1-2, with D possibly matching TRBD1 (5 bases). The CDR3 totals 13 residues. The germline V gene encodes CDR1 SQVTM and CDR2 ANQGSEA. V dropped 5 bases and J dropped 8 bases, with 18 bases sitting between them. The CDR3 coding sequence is TGCAGCGTTCCAGGGAGGCGGGGGAGAGGCTACACCTTC. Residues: CSVPGRRGRGYTF.